These T cell receptor beta chains were read from a single sample in a study of blood T cells in healthy people across ages. TCRdb used MiXCR to reprocess the 5' RACE reads, holding one entry per CDR3 protein. The sample lists some 920,000 distinct CDR3 sequences, just over 50% occurring once. The sample comprised blood. Receptor source: a woman aged 60-70 years in good health. CDR3s leave out the opening cysteine and the closing phenylalanine or tryptophan. The order of the fields is V gene, CDR3 protein.

v_gene: TRBV29-1; CDR3aa: SVEDLEWGVDEQF
v_gene: TRBV7-3; CDR3aa: ASSLPIWGGWGANEQF
v_gene: TRBV28; CDR3aa: ASSGQGLNYGYT
v_gene: TRBV7-7; CDR3aa: ASSSGPGTAGELF
v_gene: TRBV27; CDR3aa: ASSSQGTDYGYT
v_gene: TRBV7-9; CDR3aa: ASSLALAGVRDTQY
v_gene: TRBV11-2; CDR3aa: ASSRSPLH
v_gene: TRBV7-6; CDR3aa: ASSDHGTGWETQY
v_gene: TRBV24-1; CDR3aa: ATKTQGEETQY
v_gene: TRBV29-1; CDR3aa: SVTGTLAELF
v_gene: TRBV5-1; CDR3aa: ASSLPRTSGSNEQF
v_gene: TRBV2; CDR3aa: ASMRGDNSPLH
v_gene: TRBV28; CDR3aa: ASTTRNPDETQY
v_gene: TRBV27; CDR3aa: ARVTGVPYEQY
v_gene: TRBV29-1; CDR3aa: SVRMVTEAF
v_gene: TRBV6-1; CDR3aa: ASSEDGGTDTQY
v_gene: TRBV28; CDR3aa: ATRGRGLVKNIQY
v_gene: TRBV12-3/TRBV12-4; CDR3aa: ASSHGTGRREQY
v_gene: TRBV25-1; CDR3aa: AGASALYGYT
v_gene: TRBV9; CDR3aa: ASSVSPTGVSDDEQF
v_gene: TRBV12-3/TRBV12-4; CDR3aa: ASTLTSGKVNEQF
v_gene: TRBV7-7; CDR3aa: ASSATGTEDADEAF
v_gene: TRBV28; CDR3aa: ASRSRFHGLAGGYWEQY
v_gene: TRBV27; CDR3aa: ASSQLTSVNIQY
v_gene: TRBV20-1; CDR3aa: SAYNTGTGSYNEQF
v_gene: TRBV28; CDR3aa: ASTHGSGTSSTDTQY
v_gene: TRBV10-1; CDR3aa: ASSESRTSEDTQY
v_gene: TRBV11-2; CDR3aa: ASSSSPSGSIADTQY
v_gene: TRBV12-3/TRBV12-4; CDR3aa: ASSKGQGLYNEQF